The 17 T cell receptor beta chains reported below all come from one sample, sequenced in a study of T cell repertoires in cytomegalovirus infection (dated by TCRdb to between 2019 and 2020). The intended sense of this specimen's treatment or condition label: in vitro stimulation with specific CMV peptide epitopes to enrich CMV-specific T cells. Their specific antigens are unknown. Sequencing instrument: Illumina HiSeq 1500. TCRdb reran the public reads through fastp at Q25 and MiXCR, keeping productive beta chains. For every CDR3 protein sequence, its rows merge into one entry that carries the most common genes and DNA. This sample has 900,000 to 950,000 distinct CDR3 sequences in its table, and around 29% of those were observed once. Of the sample, over 11% falls within the top ten clones. Source: cultured CD8+ T cells from PBMCs, taken from culture after CMV antigen stimulation. All receptors come from a human donor in good health (CMV status not recorded). Some clones in this sample may be carry-over from other donors' samples.

This clonotype occurred a few times. For the CDR3, the DNA is TGTGCCAGCAGCTCCGGTATAGGCCAGCCCCAGCATTTT. Encoded protein: CASSSGIGQPQHF. The genes are TRBV7-6 and TRBJ1-5, with D unclear. The germline V and J ends were trimmed by 4 bases and 7 bases, with 11 bases remaining between them. Germline-derived CDR1 and CDR2 are SGHVS and FNYEAQ. CDR3 length: 13 residues.

The V and J genes are TRBV5-6 and TRBJ1-4; no clear D gene. Trimming shortened V by 1 base and J by 7 bases, and 20 bases separated the two germline ends. Germline loops: CDR1 SGHDT, CDR2 YYEEEE. The CDR3 has 17 amino acids. DNA of the CDR3: TGTGCCAGCAGCTTGTACCCTGGGGAGCCACTTGGTGAAAAACTGTTTTTT. This codes for CASSLYPGEPLGEKLFF.

The sample holds a few counts of this clonotype. The genes are TRBV7-2 and TRBJ2-7; D is unresolved. This CDR3 contains 14 residues. Per germline, CDR1 SGHTA and CDR2 FQGNSA. Trimming removed 5 bases from V and 2 bases from J, with 13 bases in between. The CDR3 sequence is CASSPLPGPYEQYF. As DNA, the CDR3 is TGTGCCAGCAGCCCCCTTCCCGGCCCCTACGAGCAGTACTTC.

The chain is built from TRBV6-6 and TRBJ1-2; D gene unclear. V was cut by 3 bases and J by 3 bases, with 11 bases left in between. CDR3 size: 14 residues. In germline, CDR1 is MNHNY, CDR2 SVGAGI (reference sequence). The CDR3 protein is CASSYQSPDYGYTF. In DNA form, the CDR3 reads TGTGCCAGCAGTTATCAGTCCCCGGACTATGGCTACACCTTC.

This sequence joins TRBV20-1 and TRBJ2-7, with D uncertain. There are 15 residues in the CDR3. The V gene's germline CDR1 is DFQATT and CDR2 SNEGSKA (reference sequence). V dropped 0 bases and J dropped 5 bases, with 17 bases sitting between them. CDR3 sequence: CSARDPLGTVHEQYV. In nucleotides, the CDR3 is TGCAGTGCTAGAGACCCCTTGGGTACGGTTCACGAGCAGTACGTC.

The chain has TRBV4-1 and TRBJ2-1, with 11 bases fitting TRBD2. Germline trimming cut 3 bases from V and 1 base from J; bases unmatched to any gene: 2. Germline CDR1 reads MGHRA; CDR2 reads YSYEKL. The CDR3 is 16 amino acids. CDR3 bases: TGCGCCAGCAGCCACTCTAGCGGGGGGTCCTACAATGAGCAGTTCTTC. Protein sequence: CASSHSSGGSYNEQFF.

V gene TRBV7-6 combines with J gene TRBJ1-4; 10 positions agree with TRBD1. CDR3 length: 14 residues. Germline loops: CDR1 SGHVS, CDR2 FNYEAQ. V was pared by 6 bases and J by 8 bases, with 6 bases of the junction left unmatched. The chain's CDR3 is CASSRGTGEEKLFF. DNA of the CDR3: TGTGCCAGCAGTCGAGGGACAGGGGAGGAAAAACTGTTTTTT. Combining the CDR3 with reference TRBV7-6 and TRBJ1-4 gives the whole variable domain GAGVSQSPRYKVTKRGQDVALRCDPISGHVSLYWYRQALGQGPEFLTYFNYEAQQDKSGLPNDRFSAERPEGSISTLTIQRTEQRDSAMYRCASSRGTGEEKLFFGSGTQLSVL.

This clonotype was counted between two and nine times. V and J are TRBV7-2 and TRBJ2-1, with 7 bases identical to TRBD1. The ends lost 6 bases at V and 9 bases at J; junction bases unmatched: 5. The CDR3 has 12 residues. Germline V gives CDR1 SGHTA, CDR2 FQGNSA. The CDR3 is CASRTGTVEQFF. DNA for the CDR3: TGTGCCAGCAGGACAGGGACGGTTGAGCAGTTCTTC.

This clonotype was observed a few times. The chain combines TRBV27 with TRBJ1-2, with 7 nucleotides matching TRBD1. The CDR3 covers 14 residues. Germline V gene sequence: CDR1 MNHEY, CDR2 SMNVEV (reference sequence). V was pared by 5 bases and J by 7 bases, with 10 bases of the junction left unmatched. The CDR3 sequence is CASSQSSGGGGYTF. In DNA form, the CDR3 reads TGTGCCAGCAGTCAATCTTCAGGGGGAGGTGGCTACACCTTC.

This clonotype appeared many times. The gene calls are TRBV6-2 or TRBV6-3 and TRBJ2-1, with 13 positions matching TRBD2. The CDR3 spans 18 residues. Germline CDR1 MNHEY, CDR2 SVGEGT. V shed 0 bases and J 8 bases; nucleotides not matched to a gene: 10. CDR3 in amino acids: CASSYSKAGTSGVDEQFF. Written as DNA, the CDR3 is TGTGCCAGCAGTTACTCGAAAGCCGGGACTAGCGGGGTCGATGAGCAGTTCTTC.

In this sample, this clonotype turned up a few times. The genes are TRBV15 and TRBJ1-1; D remains ambiguous. V was trimmed by 0 bases and J by 8 bases, leaving 7 bases between them. Germline assignment: CDR1 LNHNV and CDR2 YYDKDF (reference sequence). There are 12 residues in the CDR3. The CDR3 coding sequence is TGTGCCACCAGCAGAGATCCCGTGGAAGCTTTCTTT. It encodes CATSRDPVEAFF.

This clonotype was found a few times. The chain combines TRBV6-1 with TRBJ2-1, with 8 bases that match TRBD2. This CDR3 region has 16 residues. The germline CDR1 and CDR2 sequences are MNHNS and SASEGT. The V segment lost 5 bases and the J segment 5 bases; nucleotides outside the gene matches: 11. The CDR3 spells CASSSPGIAGNNEQFF. Here the CDR3 DNA reads TGTGCCAGCAGTTCTCCCGGGATAGCGGGAAACAATGAGCAGTTCTTC.

This chain uses TRBV6-5 with TRBJ2-3, with no clear D. The CDR3 covers 13 residues. V was trimmed by 2 bases and J by 6 bases, leaving 9 bases between them. Germline CDR1 and CDR2: MNHEY and SVGAGI. DNA for the CDR3: TGTGCCAGCAGTTACGGGCTATCGGATACGCAGTATTTT. Its protein product is CASSYGLSDTQYF.

For this clonotype: At one of its ends the junction is not consistent with the germline gene, which may arise from a read error. The chain uses TRBV25-1 and TRBJ1-1; D possibly corresponds to TRBD1 (5 bases). CDR3 size: 17 residues. From germline, CDR1 is MGHDK and CDR2 SYGVNS. CDR3 nucleotide sequence: TGTGCCAGCAGTCCATTTACCAGGGTCCTCATGAACACTCAAGCTTTCTTT. Protein: CASSPFTRVLMNTQAFF.

As concerns this clonotype: This may come from a read error, since a much larger clone is one base off. This sequence joins TRBV6-2 or TRBV6-3 and TRBJ1-5, with 11 bases matching TRBD1. CDR3 size: 19 residues. Germline loops: CDR1 MNHEY, CDR2 SVGEGT. The CDR3 DNA reads TGTGCCAGCAGTTACCAGGAGGGACAGGGGGAGTATAGCAATCCGCCCCAGCATTTT. Translating gives CASSYQEGQGEYSNPPQHF.

The V gene is TRBV6-1, the J gene TRBJ2-7; D remains unclear. This CDR3 region has 13 residues. V was pared by 5 bases and J by 2 bases, with 10 bases between. The germline V gene encodes CDR1 MNHNS and CDR2 SASEGT. This CDR3 reads CASSQGSPYEQYV. Written as DNA, the CDR3 is TGTGCCAGCAGTCAAGGTAGCCCCTACGAGCAGTACGTC.

On this clonotype: The limits of the CDR3 on the DNA are not certain, so only TCRdb's listed CDR3 is given. The gene calls are TRBV7-8 and TRBJ2-3; TRBD2, the table's D call, lacks a check against the DNA. Germline CDR1 SGHVS, CDR2 FQNEAQ. Termini included, the CDR3 measures 19 amino acids. This CDR3 is CASSLVVGGGSLATDTQYF.